This entry features one T cell receptor (beta chain) sequence. Its antigen is as yet unknown. This record belongs to a study of OX40 agonist ivuxolimab in advanced cancers. Study-level points and caveats: Researchers report that CD8+ T cells had, on average, more expanded clones than CD4+.

The data were produced by immunoSEQ multiplex PCR, yet TCRdb's version contains in-frame clones alone and is incomplete. The profile shows 65,000 to 80,000 clones, 90% to 95% of them singletons. V lost 4 bases, J lost 6 bases, and 8 bases stayed unmatched. Germline loops: CDR1 SEHNR, CDR2 FQNEAQ (reference sequence). This CDR3 is 14 amino acids long. The chain carries TRBV7-9 and TRBJ2-7, with 8 bases aligning to TRBD2. The sequence was obtained from an adult with an advanced solid tumor such as melanoma, head and neck, liver or kidney cancer. The specimen comprised CD4+ or CD8+ T cells sorted from blood, sampled in a trial of the OX40 agonist ivuxolimab. The CDR3 region has the DNA TGTGCCAGCAGCTCGAGCGGGAGCCTCCTCGAGCAGTACTTC. It is translated as CASSSSGSLLEQYF.